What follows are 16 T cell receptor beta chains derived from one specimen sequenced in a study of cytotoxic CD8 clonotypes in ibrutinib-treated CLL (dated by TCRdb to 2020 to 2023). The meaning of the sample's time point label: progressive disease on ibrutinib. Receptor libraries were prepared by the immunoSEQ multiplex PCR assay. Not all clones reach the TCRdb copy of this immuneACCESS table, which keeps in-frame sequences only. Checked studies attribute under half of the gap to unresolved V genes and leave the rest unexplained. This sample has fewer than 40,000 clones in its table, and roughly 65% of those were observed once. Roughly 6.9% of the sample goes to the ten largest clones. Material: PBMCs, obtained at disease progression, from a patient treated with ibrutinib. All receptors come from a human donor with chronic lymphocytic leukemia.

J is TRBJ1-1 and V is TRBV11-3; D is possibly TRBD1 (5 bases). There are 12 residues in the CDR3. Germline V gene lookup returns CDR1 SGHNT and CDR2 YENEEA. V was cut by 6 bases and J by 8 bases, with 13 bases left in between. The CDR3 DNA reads TGTGCCAGCAGATCCGGGACCGGGGAAGCTTTCTTT. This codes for CASRSGTGEAFF.

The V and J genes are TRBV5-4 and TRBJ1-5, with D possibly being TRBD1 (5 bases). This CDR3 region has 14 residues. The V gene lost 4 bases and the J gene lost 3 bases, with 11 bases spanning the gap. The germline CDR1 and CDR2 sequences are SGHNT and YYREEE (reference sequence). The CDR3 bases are TGTGCCAGCAGCGTGCAGGGACCCAATCAGCCCCAGCATTTT. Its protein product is CASSVQGPNQPQHF.

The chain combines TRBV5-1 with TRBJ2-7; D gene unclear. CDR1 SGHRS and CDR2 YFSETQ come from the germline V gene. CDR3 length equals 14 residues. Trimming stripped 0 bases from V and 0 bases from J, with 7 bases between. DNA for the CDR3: TGCGCCAGCAGCTTGGTAGACGACTCCTACGAGCAGTACTTC. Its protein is CASSLVDDSYEQYF. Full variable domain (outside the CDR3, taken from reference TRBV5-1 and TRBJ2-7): KAGVTQTPRYLIKTRGQQVTLSCSPISGHRSVSWYQQTPGQGLQFLFEYFSETQRNKGNFPGRFSGRQFSNSRSEMNVSTLELGDSALYLCASSLVDDSYEQYFGPGTRLTVT.

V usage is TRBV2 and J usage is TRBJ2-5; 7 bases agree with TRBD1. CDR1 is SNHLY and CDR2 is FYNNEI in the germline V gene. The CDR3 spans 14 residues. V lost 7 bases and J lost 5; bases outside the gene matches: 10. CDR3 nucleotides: TGTGCCAGCACCGTACAGGGGCACGGGGAGACCCAGTACTTC. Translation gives CASTVQGHGETQYF.

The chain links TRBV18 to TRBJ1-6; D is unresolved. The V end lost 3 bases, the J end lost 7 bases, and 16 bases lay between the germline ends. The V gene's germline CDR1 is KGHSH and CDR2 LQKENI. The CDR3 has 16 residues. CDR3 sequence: CASSPALVVTNSPLHF. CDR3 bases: TGTGCCAGCTCACCTGCCCTTGTGGTAACCAATTCACCCCTCCACTTT.

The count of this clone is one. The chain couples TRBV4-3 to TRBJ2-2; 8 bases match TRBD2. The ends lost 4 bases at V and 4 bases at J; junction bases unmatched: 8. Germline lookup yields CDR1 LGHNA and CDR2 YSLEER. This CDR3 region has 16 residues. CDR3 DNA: TGCGCCAGCAGCCGAGACGGGGGGGCTGCCACCGGGGAGCTGTTTTTT. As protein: CASSRDGGAATGELFF.

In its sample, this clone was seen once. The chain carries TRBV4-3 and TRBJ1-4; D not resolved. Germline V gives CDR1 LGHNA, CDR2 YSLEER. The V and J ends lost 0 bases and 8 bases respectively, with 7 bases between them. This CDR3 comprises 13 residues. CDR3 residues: CASSQDLWEKLFF. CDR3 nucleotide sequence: TGCGCCAGCAGCCAAGATCTGTGGGAAAAACTGTTTTTT.

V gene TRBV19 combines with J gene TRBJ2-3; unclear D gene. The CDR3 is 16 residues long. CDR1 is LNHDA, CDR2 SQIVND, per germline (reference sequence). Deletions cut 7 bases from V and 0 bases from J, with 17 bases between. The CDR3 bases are TGTGCCAGTACCCCCGCTAAAACAGCTAGCACAGATACGCAGTATTTT. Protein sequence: CASTPAKTASTDTQYF.

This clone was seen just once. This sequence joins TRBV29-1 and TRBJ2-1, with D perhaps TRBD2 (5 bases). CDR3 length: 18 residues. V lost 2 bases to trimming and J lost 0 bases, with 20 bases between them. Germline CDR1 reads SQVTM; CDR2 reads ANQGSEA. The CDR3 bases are TGCAGCGTTGAACGAGGGAACCTATACTCGAGCTCCTACAATGAGCAGTTCTTC. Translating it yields CSVERGNLYSSSYNEQFF.

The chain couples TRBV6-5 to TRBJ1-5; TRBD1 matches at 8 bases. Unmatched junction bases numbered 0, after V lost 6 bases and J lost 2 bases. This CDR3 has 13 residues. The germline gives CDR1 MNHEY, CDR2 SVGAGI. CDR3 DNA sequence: TGTGCCAGCAGGGACAGGGGCAATCAGCCCCAGCATTTT. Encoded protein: CASRDRGNQPQHF.

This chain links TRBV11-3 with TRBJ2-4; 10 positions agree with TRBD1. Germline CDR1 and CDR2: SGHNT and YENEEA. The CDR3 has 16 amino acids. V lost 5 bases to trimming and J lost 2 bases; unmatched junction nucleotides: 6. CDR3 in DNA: TGTGCCAGCAGCCCGCGACAGGGGGCAACCAAAAACATTCAGTACTTC. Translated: CASSPRQGATKNIQYF.

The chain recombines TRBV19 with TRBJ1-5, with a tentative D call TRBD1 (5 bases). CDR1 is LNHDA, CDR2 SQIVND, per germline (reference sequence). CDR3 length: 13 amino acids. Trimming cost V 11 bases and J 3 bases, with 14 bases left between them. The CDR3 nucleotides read TGTGCCGTGAACGACAGATTCAATCAGCCCCAGCATTTT. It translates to CAVNDRFNQPQHF.

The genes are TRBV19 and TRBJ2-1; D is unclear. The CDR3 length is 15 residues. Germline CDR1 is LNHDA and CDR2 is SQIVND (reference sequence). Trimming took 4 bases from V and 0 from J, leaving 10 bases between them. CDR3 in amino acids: CASSRTWDSYNEQFF. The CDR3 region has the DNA TGTGCCAGTAGTAGGACCTGGGACTCCTACAATGAGCAGTTCTTC.

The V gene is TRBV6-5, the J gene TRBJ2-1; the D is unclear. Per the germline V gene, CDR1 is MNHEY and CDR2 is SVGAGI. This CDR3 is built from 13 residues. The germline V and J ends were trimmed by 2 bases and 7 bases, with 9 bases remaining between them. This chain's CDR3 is CASSYDWANEQFF. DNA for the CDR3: TGTGCCAGCAGTTACGATTGGGCTAATGAGCAGTTCTTC.

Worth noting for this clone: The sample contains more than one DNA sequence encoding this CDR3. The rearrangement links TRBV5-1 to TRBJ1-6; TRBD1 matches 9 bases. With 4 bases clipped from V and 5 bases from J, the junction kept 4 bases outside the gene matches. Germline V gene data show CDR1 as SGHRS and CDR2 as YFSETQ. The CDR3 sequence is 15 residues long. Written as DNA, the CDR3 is TGCGCCAGCAGCCGCTGGACAGGGGATAATTCACCCCTCCACTTT. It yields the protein CASSRWTGDNSPLHF.

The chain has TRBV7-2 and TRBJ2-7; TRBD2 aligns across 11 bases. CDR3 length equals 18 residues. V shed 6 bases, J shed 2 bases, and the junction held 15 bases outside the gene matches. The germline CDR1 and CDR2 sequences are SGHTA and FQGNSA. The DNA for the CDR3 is TGTGCCAGCAGGCCCAATGTGGGACTAGCGGTTCTACCCTACGAGCAGTACTTC. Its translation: CASRPNVGLAVLPYEQYF.